Listed here are 29 T cell receptor beta chains from one sample, sequenced in a study of cytomegalovirus exposure and HLA in healthy donors. The PCR employed 60 Vbeta primers together with 13 Jbeta primers. Here immunoSEQ multiplex PCR was the method, and the copy in TCRdb shows in-frame clones only, minus some. The table lists about 150,000 clones, around 84% of them singletons. What was sequenced was PBMCs. The receptors were gathered from a man aged 35 to 55 in good health and CMV-seropositive.

This sequence joins TRBV27 and TRBJ2-5; 8 bases map to TRBD1. V dropped 6 bases and J dropped 4; count of bases not matched to a gene: 4. From germline, CDR1 is MNHEY and CDR2 SMNVEV (reference sequence). The length of the CDR3 is 13 residues. CDR3 in amino acids: CASSRGQGETQYF. In nucleotides, the CDR3 is TGTGCCAGCAGCCGCGGACAGGGAGAGACCCAGTACTTC.

The chain couples TRBV28 to TRBJ2-7; a possible D gene is TRBD1 (5 bases). Trimming took 2 bases from V and 4 from J, leaving 18 bases between them. The CDR3 has 16 residues. Germline V lookup: CDR1 MDHEN, CDR2 SYDVKM. The CDR3 nucleotides are TGTGCCAGCAGTTTACTCTGGGGCCGCGGCCAATACGAGCAGTACTTC. Translated, it gives CASSLLWGRGQYEQYF.

This chain joins TRBV10-1 and TRBJ1-3; possibly TRBD1 for D (5 bases). Deletions cut 2 bases from V and 0 bases from J, with 14 bases between. The CDR3 is 17 amino acids. Germline CDR1 reads WNHNN; CDR2 reads SYGVQD (reference sequence). This CDR3 is CASSERGSLVSGNTIYF. The CDR3 coding sequence is TGCGCCAGCAGTGAGAGGGGCAGTCTCGTCTCTGGAAACACCATATATTTT.

V and J are TRBV5-1 and TRBJ2-7, with a weak D call TRBD2 (6 bases). Trimming removed 3 bases at V and 0 bases at J, with 13 bases between. CDR1 is SGHRS, CDR2 YFSETQ, per germline. There are 15 residues in the CDR3. In DNA, the CDR3 is TGCGCCAGCAGCTGGGATAGCGGAAACTCCTACGAGCAGTACTTC. Amino acid sequence: CASSWDSGNSYEQYF.

This rearrangement joins TRBV9 to TRBJ2-1, with a weak D call TRBD2 (6 bases). The V end was cut by 0 bases, the J end by 3 bases, with 10 bases between. Germline V lookup: CDR1 SGDLS, CDR2 YYNGEE. The CDR3 consists of 15 residues. DNA for the CDR3: TGTGCCAGCAGCGTAGGGGGCGGGGACTACAATGAGCAGTTCTTC. Encoded protein: CASSVGGGDYNEQFF.

V and J are TRBV28 and TRBJ2-1, with 14 positions matching TRBD2. The V gene end was trimmed by 8 bases and the J gene end by 9 bases; junction bases not matched to a gene: 9. The CDR3 runs 15 residues. The V gene's germline CDR1 is MDHEN and CDR2 SYDVKM. CDR3: CASGQGLAGVVEQFF. For the CDR3, the DNA is TGTGCCAGCGGCCAGGGACTAGCGGGAGTGGTTGAGCAGTTCTTC.

This clone has only a few counts. This chain joins TRBV6-5 and TRBJ1-2, with D hard to call. This CDR3 has 13 amino acids. Trimming removed 6 bases at V and 2 bases at J, with 10 bases between. Germline CDR1 is MNHEY and CDR2 is SVGAGI. The CDR3 region has the DNA TGTGCCAGCAGGGAGATCAGCAACTATGGCTACACCTTC. It codes for CASREISNYGYTF.

The V and J genes are TRBV6-6 and TRBJ1-5, with a possible D match to TRBD1 (5 bases). V was cut by 2 bases and J by 7 bases, with 12 bases left in between. The germline V gene has CDR1 MNHNY and CDR2 SVGAGI (reference sequence). The CDR3 sequence is 14 residues long. The DNA for the CDR3 is TGTGCCAGCAGTTACGGCAGGGAAGGACAGCCCCAGCATTTT. Amino acids: CASSYGREGQPQHF.

The gene calls are TRBV4-1 and TRBJ1-5; 8 bases match TRBD1. The V segment lost 4 bases and the J segment 7 bases; nucleotides outside the gene matches: 6. CDR3 length: 14 amino acids. The germline V gene has CDR1 MGHRA and CDR2 YSYEKL. The CDR3 here is CASSLRQGLQPQHF. As DNA, the CDR3 is TGCGCCAGCAGCCTCCGACAGGGGCTGCAGCCCCAGCATTTT.

The chain is built from TRBV6-1 and TRBJ2-3, with TRBD2 matching 10 bases. The CDR3 runs to 17 residues. Germline CDR1 reads MNHNS; CDR2 reads SASEGT. V lost 1 base to trimming and J lost 3 bases; unmatched junction nucleotides: 7. CDR3 residues: CASSEGSSSGRTDTQYF. CDR3 DNA: TGTGCCAGCAGTGAAGGCTCGTCTAGCGGGAGAACAGATACGCAGTATTTT.

The V gene is TRBV7-8, the J gene TRBJ2-7; D may be TRBD1 (6 bases). The CDR3 has 15 residues. Trimming took 1 base from V and 6 from J, leaving 16 bases between them. In germline, CDR1 is SGHVS, CDR2 FQNEAQ. Written as DNA, the CDR3 is TGTGCCAGCAGCTTAGGATCAGGGGCGCTCAGCGAGCAGTACTTC. Amino acid sequence: CASSLGSGALSEQYF.

Notes on this clone: Distinct nucleotide sequences in the sample also encode this CDR3. J is TRBJ2-7 and V is TRBV6-5; 9 nucleotides match TRBD1. J gave up 1 base and V 5 bases, and 3 bases lay outside the gene matches. Looked up from germline, CDR1 is MNHEY and CDR2 is SVGAGI. This CDR3 is 14 amino acids long. The CDR3 region has the DNA TGTGCCAGCAGTCCGGGACAGGGTTCCTACGAGCAGTACTTC. Amino acid sequence: CASSPGQGSYEQYF.

The V call is TRBV30, the J call TRBJ2-1; unclear D gene. The CDR3 has 15 residues. V shed 6 bases and J shed 4 bases, with 19 bases lying between them. Germline V gene lookup returns CDR1 GTSNPN and CDR2 SVGIG (reference sequence). DNA of the CDR3: TGTGCCTGTAAGATTGGGCGACCATCTTACAATGAGCAGTTCTTC. As protein: CACKIGRPSYNEQFF.

The chain combines TRBV6-5 with TRBJ2-7; 12 bases are shared with TRBD2. Unmatched junction bases numbered 3, after V lost 6 bases and J lost 0 bases. This CDR3 is 15 amino acids long. The germline gives CDR1 MNHEY, CDR2 SVGAGI. CDR3 protein: CASRATSGSSYEQYF. Here the CDR3 DNA reads TGTGCCAGCAGGGCGACTAGCGGGAGCTCCTACGAGCAGTACTTC.

CDR3 residues: CASSQDVGDYGYTF. CDR3 DNA: TGCGCCAGCAGCCAAGATGTTGGAGACTATGGCTACACCTTC. The chain uses TRBV4-3 and TRBJ1-2; D is undetermined. The CDR3 covers 14 residues. Trimming pared 0 bases from V and 3 bases from J, leaving 8 bases between. CDR1 LGHNA and CDR2 YSLEER come from the germline V gene.

Concerning this clone itself: One end of the junction varies from germline; a read error may be responsible. The chain joins TRBV30 to TRBJ2-7; a weak D match, TRBD2 (6 bases). CDR1 is GTSNPN, CDR2 SVGIG, per germline (reference sequence). The CDR3 length is 12 residues. CDR3 region: CAWTHAGYGQYF. CDR3 sequence (DNA): TGTGCCTGGACCCACGCGGGATACGGGCAGTACTTC.

The chain is built from TRBV19 and TRBJ1-2; the match to TRBD1 covers 7 bases. Looked up from germline, CDR1 is LNHDA and CDR2 is SQIVND (reference sequence). The CDR3 has 16 amino acids. V trimming: 9 bases; J trimming: 4 bases; junction bases outside the gene matches: 17. The CDR3, as DNA: TGTGCCAGCCATACAGGGGCCCCTCCGCTCGGCTATGGCTACACCTTC. Its translation is CASHTGAPPLGYGYTF.

J is TRBJ2-7 and V is TRBV10-3; TRBD1 might be the D (6 bases). Germline V gives CDR1 ENHRY, CDR2 SYGVKD. The CDR3 totals 14 residues. The V end was cut by 0 bases, the J end by 0 bases, with 6 bases between. CDR3 sequence (DNA): TGTGCCATCAGTGAGTCGGACAGCTCCTACGAGCAGTACTTC. Its protein product is CAISESDSSYEQYF.

The CDR3 DNA reads as TGTGCCAGCTCACCAGGGCAGGCAAATGAAAAACTGTTTTTT. It translates to CASSPGQANEKLFF. The rearrangement uses TRBV18 and TRBJ1-4; D gene unclear. There are 14 residues in the CDR3. Looked up from germline, CDR1 is KGHSH and CDR2 is LQKENI. The V end was cut by 2 bases, the J end by 5 bases, with 9 bases between.

This clone was found once. The V and J genes are TRBV6-1 and TRBJ2-5; the match to TRBD2 covers 8 bases. The germline gives CDR1 MNHNS, CDR2 SASEGT. The CDR3 runs to 17 residues. V trimming: 3 bases; J trimming: 4 bases; junction bases outside the gene matches: 13. The CDR3 DNA follows: TGTGCCAGCAGTGATCTTTGGGTAGCGGGGATGGGAGAGACCCAGTACTTC. Translating gives CASSDLWVAGMGETQYF.

This clone was detected once. The chain has TRBV4-3 and TRBJ2-7; TRBD1 aligns across 7 bases. The CDR3 consists of 14 residues. Germline loops: CDR1 LGHNA, CDR2 YSLEER. J was trimmed by 1 base and V by 4 bases; bases with no gene match: 4. The CDR3 DNA reads as TGCGCCAGCAGCCTGGGGACAGCTTCCTACGAGCAGTACTTC. This translates into CASSLGTASYEQYF.

The chain has TRBV2 and TRBJ2-3, with TRBD1 matching 8 bases. CDR1 is SNHLY and CDR2 is FYNNEI in the germline V gene. J gave up 1 base and V 7 bases, and 1 base lay outside the gene matches. The CDR3 totals 13 residues. The CDR3 DNA sequence: TGTGCCAGCAAGGGACAGGGCACAGATACGCAGTATTTT. It translates to CASKGQGTDTQYF.

The V call is TRBV5-1, the J call TRBJ2-3; D not resolved. The CDR3 runs 14 residues. V was shortened by 0 bases and J by 4 bases, with 9 bases between the two germline ends. The germline gives CDR1 SGHRS, CDR2 YFSETQ. The CDR3 DNA is TGCGCCAGCAGCTTGGCCCCTACGTCAGATACGCAGTATTTT. The encoded protein is CASSLAPTSDTQYF.

Only one count was recorded for this clone. The chain carries TRBV7-9 and TRBJ2-3; 10 positions agree with TRBD2. The V and J ends lost 1 base and 0 bases, in that order; junction bases with no gene match: 4. Germline V gene sequence: CDR1 SEHNR, CDR2 FQNEAQ (reference sequence). The length of the CDR3 is 17 residues. The chain's CDR3 is CASSLGLAGVSTDTQYF. The CDR3 coding sequence is TGTGCCAGCAGCTTAGGGCTAGCGGGAGTGAGCACAGATACGCAGTATTTT.

The V and J genes are TRBV5-4 and TRBJ1-2; 8 bases are a match to TRBD1. The CDR3 runs to 13 residues. The V gene end was trimmed by 0 bases and the J gene end by 8 bases; junction bases not matched to a gene: 3. Germline V gene lookup returns CDR1 SGHNT and CDR2 YYREEE (reference sequence). CDR3 sequence: CASSLDRGNGYTF. DNA for the CDR3: TGTGCCAGCAGCTTGGACAGGGGGAACGGCTACACCTTC.

The chain has TRBV13 and TRBJ2-7, with 7 positions matching TRBD2. After removal of 4 bases from V and 4 bases from J, the junction contained 13 bases not matched to a gene. The CDR3 runs to 16 residues. Germline CDR1 is PRHDT and CDR2 is FYEKMQ (reference sequence). The CDR3 protein is CASSSERDSTVYEQYF. For the CDR3, the DNA is TGTGCCAGCAGCTCGGAGCGGGACTCCACAGTTTACGAGCAGTACTTC. Full variable domain (remainder filled in from reference TRBV13 and TRBJ2-7): AAGVIQSPRHLIKEKRETATLKCYPIPRHDTVYWYQQGPGQDPQFLISFYEKMQSDKGSIPDRFSAQQFSDYHSELNMSSLELGDSALYFCASSSERDSTVYEQYFGPGTRLTVT.

On this clone: The conserved phenylalanine or tryptophan is not found at the CDR3 terminus, so this likely reflects a read error. It is unclear where the CDR3 begins or ends on the DNA, so no DNA is shown, and the CDR3 is as TCRdb lists it. The chain has TRBV21-1 and TRBJ2-4; TRBD1, as called in the table, went unchecked against the DNA. TRBV21-1 is a pseudogene. The CDR3 adds up to 14 amino acids, both ends counted. This chain's CDR3 is CASSTKGDRPALWL.

V usage is TRBV6-5 and J usage is TRBJ1-2; D gene uncertain. This CDR3 has 12 residues. The germline V and J ends were trimmed by 6 bases and 4 bases, with 9 bases remaining between them. Germline lookup yields CDR1 MNHEY and CDR2 SVGAGI. The CDR3 coding sequence is TGTGCCAGCAGCGCGCCATTCTATGGCTACACCTTC. Its protein product is CASSAPFYGYTF.

The V gene is TRBV9, the J gene TRBJ1-3, with D maybe TRBD1 (5 bases). CDR1 SGDLS and CDR2 YYNGEE come from the germline V gene. V lost 3 bases and J lost 4, with 8 bases in between. The CDR3 covers 13 residues. Here the CDR3 reads CASSAYRGNTIYF. DNA for the CDR3: TGTGCCAGCAGCGCGTACAGGGGAAACACCATATATTTT.